The rows below give T cell receptor beta chains drawn from one sample of a study of Ad26.COV2.S vaccination and SARS-CoV-2 variants. Only in-frame clones appear in the TCRdb table, and some are missing; sequencing was by immunoSEQ multiplex PCR. Among 510,000 or so clones listed, around 88% were seen once. The sequencing used peripheral blood, collected in a trial of Ad26.COV2.S vaccine versus placebo. The receptors originated from a person aged 18-65 years who received the Ad26.COV2.S COVID-19 vaccine or a placebo. Both conserved end residues are part of each CDR3. D genes are given only for firm matches. Clone size, where shown, is once, few, many, or a class for clones that have expanded.

J gene,D gene,V gene,clone size,CDR3 protein,CDR3 DNA
TRBJ2-1,TRBD2,TRBV7-8,.,CASARGGVTHEQFF,TGTGCCAGCGCTCGCGGGGGAGTGACCCATGAGCAGTTCTTC
TRBJ2-3,TRBD2,TRBV2,.,CASSLAGVIDTQYF,TGTGCCAGCAGTTTAGCGGGAGTCATAGATACGCAGTATTTT
TRBJ2-3,.,TRBV28,.,CASNPGGGQIADTQYF,TGTGCCAGCAACCCCGGTGGCGGCCAGATAGCGGATACGCAGTATTTT
TRBJ2-2,.,TRBV6-5,.,CASSFGLDTGELFF,TGTGCCAGCAGTTTCGGGCTTGACACCGGGGAGCTGTTTTTT
TRBJ1-6,.,TRBV6-6,.,CASSRASTGSSYNSPLHF,TGTGCCAGCAGCCGAGCTTCCACAGGGAGCTCCTATAATTCACCCCTCCACTTT
TRBJ2-2,.,TRBV4-3,.,CASSLFLTGELFF,TGCGCCAGCAGCCTTTTTCTTACCGGGGAGCTGTTTTTT
TRBJ1-4,.,TRBV9,.,CASSPNPKGKLFF,TGTGCCAGCAGCCCCAACCCCAAGGGAAAACTGTTTTTT
TRBJ2-2,.,TRBV3-1/TRBV3-2,.,CASSQGGPPGELFF,TGTGCCAGCAGCCAAGGCGGACCCCCCGGGGAGCTGTTTTTT
TRBJ2-2,TRBD2,TRBV2,.,CASSASGRAGVGELFF,TGTGCCAGCAGTGCCAGCGGGAGGGCCGGAGTCGGGGAGCTGTTTTTT
TRBJ1-1,.,TRBV27,once,CASSFYQTGRVEAFF,TGTGCCAGCAGTTTCTACCAAACAGGCCGGGTGGAGGCTTTCTTT
TRBJ2-7,.,TRBV10-3,few,CAIRFGNSYEQYF,TGTGCCATCAGGTTTGGGAACTCCTACGAGCAGTACTTC
TRBJ2-2,.,TRBV24-1,.,CATSDLQGTNTGELFF,TGTGCCACCAGTGATTTGCAAGGGACGAACACCGGGGAGCTGTTTTTT
TRBJ2-7,TRBD1,TRBV7-6,.,CASSPLTGAGSYEQYF,TGTGCCAGCAGCCCTCTGACAGGGGCGGGATCGTACGAGCAGTACTTC
TRBJ2-1,.,TRBV7-3,few,CASSLSLAGNEQFF,TGTGCCAGCAGCTTATCCCTGGCCGGCAATGAGCAGTTCTTC
TRBJ1-5,TRBD1,TRBV6-5,.,CASSRPDRVDQPQHF,TGTGCCAGCAGCCGGCCGGACAGGGTAGATCAGCCCCAGCATTTT
TRBJ2-5,.,TRBV7-9,.,CASSLVPDGQETQYF,TGTGCCAGCAGCTTAGTACCCGACGGTCAAGAGACCCAGTACTTC
TRBJ2-1,.,TRBV7-9,once,CASSNRGGSSYNEQFF,TGTGCCAGCAGCAACAGAGGGGGGAGCTCCTACAATGAGCAGTTCTTC
TRBJ1-1,TRBD1,TRBV6-5,.,CASSYSTGVTEAFF,TGTGCCAGCAGTTACTCAACAGGGGTCACTGAAGCTTTCTTT
TRBJ2-2,.,TRBV11-3,.,CASSPQGGTGELFF,TGTGCCAGCAGCCCCCAAGGGGGCACCGGGGAGCTGTTTTTT
TRBJ2-3,.,TRBV7-6,.,CASSPARTLGDTQYF,TGTGCCAGCAGCCCAGCTCGAACACTGGGGGATACGCAGTATTTT
TRBJ2-7,TRBD2,TRBV6-2/TRBV6-3,.,CASSSLRTSGRYEQYF,TGTGCCAGCAGTTCCCTCAGGACTAGCGGACGTTACGAGCAGTACTTC
TRBJ2-5,.,TRBV6-6,.,CASSYAGETQYF,TGTGCCAGCAGTTACGCGGGGGAGACCCAGTACTTC
TRBJ2-3,TRBD2,TRBV19,.,CASSIGLAGTDTQYF,TGTGCCAGTAGTATAGGACTAGCGGGAACAGATACGCAGTATTTT
TRBJ2-1,TRBD1,TRBV7-9,.,CASSLPGGRRGANEQFF,TGTGCCAGCAGCCTCCCAGGGGGTAGGAGAGGGGCCAATGAGCAGTTCTTC
TRBJ1-1,.,TRBV19,.,CASSIDPVPDTEAFF,TGTGCCAGTAGTATAGATCCAGTACCGGACACTGAAGCTTTCTTT
TRBJ2-3,.,TRBV28,.,CASSLGGNTDTQYF,TGTGCCAGCAGTTTAGGTGGGAACACAGATACGCAGTATTTT
TRBJ1-6,.,TRBV14,.,CASSPWEGSSPLHF,TGTGCCAGCAGCCCATGGGAGGGGTCCTCACCCCTCCACTTT
TRBJ1-5,.,TRBV30,.,CAWSVGSAAYSNQPQHF,TGTGCCTGGAGTGTAGGATCGGCAGCTTATAGCAATCAGCCCCAGCATTTT
TRBJ1-6,.,TRBV30,many,CAWSPGSSPLHF,TGTGCCTGGAGTCCAGGGAGTTCACCCCTCCACTTT
TRBJ1-1,.,TRBV5-1,.,CASSLAGLTEAFF,TGCGCCAGCAGCTTGGCAGGGCTCACTGAAGCTTTCTTT
TRBJ2-5,TRBD2,TRBV28,.,CASSSRVGRGLIGETQYF,TGTGCCAGCAGTTCCCGAGTGGGGAGGGGCCTCATAGGGGAGACCCAGTACTTC
TRBJ2-1,TRBD2,TRBV7-2,.,CASNQREGINEQFF,TGTGCCAGCAACCAGCGGGAGGGTATCAATGAGCAGTTCTTC
TRBJ2-7,.,TRBV5-6,.,CASTLYRTYYEQYF,TGTGCCAGCACTCTTTACCGGACTTACTACGAGCAGTACTTC
TRBJ2-3,.,TRBV28,.,CASSFGGSHTDTQYF,TGTGCCAGCAGTTTCGGAGGTTCCCACACAGATACGCAGTATTTT
TRBJ2-7,TRBD2,TRBV3-1/TRBV3-2,.,CASSQQGLAVEQYF,TGTGCCAGCAGCCAACAAGGACTAGCGGTTGAGCAGTACTTC
TRBJ2-5,.,TRBV4-2,.,CASSQDGAQETQYF,TGTGCCAGCAGCCAAGACGGGGCGCAAGAGACCCAGTACTTC
TRBJ2-3,.,TRBV20-1,.,CSASPLALQVGDTQYF,TGCAGTGCTAGTCCCCTCGCCCTACAGGTAGGAGATACGCAGTATTTT
TRBJ1-1,.,TRBV6-5,few,CASSAKTVGDTEAFF,TGTGCCAGCAGCGCGAAAACAGTGGGGGACACTGAAGCTTTCTTT
TRBJ1-2,.,TRBV5-1,.,CASSSGANYGYTF,TGCGCCAGCAGCTCCGGGGCTAACTATGGCTACACCTTC
TRBJ1-2,TRBD1,TRBV6-5,.,CASSRTGDYGYTF,TGTGCCAGCAGCCGGACAGGCGACTATGGCTACACCTTC
TRBJ1-2,TRBD1,TRBV24-1,.,CATSDMRGGENGYTF,TGTGCCACCAGTGACATGAGAGGGGGCGAGAATGGCTACACCTTC
TRBJ1-2,.,TRBV4-1,.,CASSQDWRGEYYGYTF,TGCGCCAGCAGCCAAGATTGGCGTGGGGAGTACTATGGCTACACCTTC
TRBJ1-2,.,TRBV5-4,.,CASSLDSVGYTF,TGTGCCAGCAGCTTGGATTCGGTTGGCTACACCTTC
TRBJ2-3,TRBD1,TRBV7-6,.,CASSLEWKGQGKTDTQYF,TGTGCCAGCAGCTTAGAGTGGAAGGGACAGGGGAAAACAGATACGCAGTATTTT
TRBJ2-6,.,TRBV6-6,.,CASIPTLSGANVLTF,TGTGCCAGCATACCGACACTCTCTGGGGCCAACGTCCTGACTTTC
TRBJ1-2,TRBD1,TRBV3-1/TRBV3-2,.,CASRRQGKTYGYTF,TGTGCCAGCAGACGACAGGGGAAAACCTATGGCTACACCTTC
TRBJ2-1,TRBD2,TRBV24-1,.,CATRGSGGSYNEQFF,TGTGCCACCCGGGGTAGCGGGGGGTCCTACAATGAGCAGTTCTTC